The 8 T cell receptor beta chains presented below share a single source sample, sequenced in a study of early T cells in non-severe SARS-CoV-2 infection. In TCRdb, the 5' RACE reads were re-called with MiXCR into one record per CDR3 protein. The profile shows about 60,000 distinct CDR3 sequences, roughly 12% of them singletons. Sequencing input: whole blood. The receptor set was obtained from an adult who was a healthcare worker with PCR-confirmed SARS-CoV-2 infection or an uninfected control (not recorded which).

The chain joins TRBV28 to TRBJ2-1, with a weak D call TRBD1 (6 bases). The germline V and J ends were trimmed by 5 bases and 7 bases, with 15 bases remaining between them. CDR1 is MDHEN and CDR2 is SYDVKM in the germline V gene. The CDR3 spans 14 residues. The CDR3 bases are TGTGCCAGCAGTCTCACAGGGACCGCTAATGAGCAGTTCTTC. Amino acids: CASSLTGTANEQFF. Full variable domain (remainder filled in from reference TRBV28 and TRBJ2-1): DVKVTQSSRYLVKRTGEKVFLECVQDMDHENMFWYRQDPGLGLRLIYFSYDVKMKEKGDIPEGYSVSREKKERFSLILESASTNQTSMYLCASSLTGTANEQFFGPGTRLTVL.

This clonotype was observed a few times. V is TRBV20-1 and J is TRBJ2-3; perhaps TRBD1 as D (6 bases). The CDR3 extends over 15 amino acids. V lost 1 base to trimming and J lost 2 bases, with 13 bases between them. The germline V gene has CDR1 DFQATT and CDR2 SNEGSKA (reference sequence). CDR3 region: CSARAGGPTTDTQYF. In DNA, the CDR3 is TGCAGTGCTAGAGCTGGGGGCCCGACCACAGATACGCAGTATTTT.

The sample holds many counts of this clonotype. The V and J genes are TRBV18 and TRBJ1-1; unclear D gene. V gave up 3 bases and J gave up 4 bases, with 18 bases separating them. This CDR3 is built from 16 residues. The germline V gene encodes CDR1 KGHSH and CDR2 LQKENI. The CDR3 sequence is CASSPSPGAAGTEAFF. CDR3 in DNA: TGTGCCAGCTCACCCTCCCCAGGCGCGGCCGGCACTGAAGCTTTCTTT.

In this sample, this clonotype turned up many times. The gene calls are TRBV2 and TRBJ2-6; D is possibly TRBD1 (6 bases). CDR1 is SNHLY and CDR2 is FYNNEI in the germline V gene. The CDR3 has 15 amino acids. The CDR3 DNA follows: TGTGCTCAGGGGCAGGGAAACTCTGGGGCCAACGTCCTGACTTTC. Protein sequence: CAQGQGNSGANVLTF. Full variable domain (outside the CDR3, taken from reference TRBV2 and TRBJ2-6): EPEVTQTPSHQVTQMGQEVILRCVPISNHLYFYWYRQILGQKVEFLVSFYNNEISEKSEIFDDQFSVERPDGSNFTLKIRSTKLEDSAMYFCAQGQGNSGANVLTFGAGSRLTVL.

The chain joins TRBV25-1 to TRBJ2-7; the D gene could be TRBD1 or TRBD2 (5 bases each). The V and J ends lost 8 bases and 7 bases respectively, with 15 bases between them. This CDR3 is built from 12 residues. Germline V gene data show CDR1 as MGHDK and CDR2 as SYGVNS. The CDR3 region has the DNA TGTGCCAGCGGAAGGGGCACGGGGGAGCAGTACTTC. This sequence encodes CASGRGTGEQYF.

The rearrangement uses TRBV7-2 and TRBJ2-1; D is uncertain. The germline CDR1 and CDR2 sequences are SGHTA and FQGNSA. The CDR3 consists of 11 residues. Deletions cut 5 bases from V and 8 bases from J, with 7 bases between. Here the CDR3 DNA reads TGTGCCAGCAGCCCGAGCCATGAGCAGTTCTTC. It is translated as CASSPSHEQFF.

V is TRBV10-3 and J is TRBJ2-3, with 10 bases aligning to TRBD2. Trimming at V came to 6 bases and at J to 4 bases, leaving 4 bases not matched to a gene. Germline V lookup: CDR1 ENHRY, CDR2 SYGVKD. The CDR3 runs to 14 residues. The CDR3 here is CAIRLAGRSDTQYF. CDR3 in DNA: TGTGCCATCAGACTAGCGGGGAGGTCAGATACGCAGTATTTT.

This clonotype occurred a few times. The chain couples TRBV18 to TRBJ2-1; 7 positions match TRBD1. This CDR3 comprises 17 residues. Trimming took 3 bases from V and 2 from J; bases not matched to a gene: 10. In germline, CDR1 is KGHSH, CDR2 LQKENI. The CDR3: CASSPPEWDRAYNEQFF. The DNA for the CDR3 is TGTGCCAGCTCACCCCCTGAGTGGGACAGAGCCTACAATGAGCAGTTCTTC.